Sequencing of this T cell receptor beta chain was carried out in a study of molecular identifiers for immune sequencing clone quantification. Study results and limitations: Spiked Jurkat TCR RNA equivalent to one cell was reportedly detectable in one million naive cells. Clones that had above 20 RNA copies took up over 99% of effector molecules but under 1% in naive cells.

MiXCR, run by TCRdb on the PCR reads, gives a single entry per CDR3 protein. The data show around 480,000 distinct CDR3 sequences, roughly 24% seen once. This clonotype has just a few counts. Its antigen is currently unknown. For naive CD8 T cells, sorting used the CD8+CD4-CCR7+CD45RA+ phenotype. The length of the CDR3 is 13 residues. The germline V and J ends were trimmed by 4 bases and 8 bases, with 14 bases remaining between them. The V gene is TRBV12-3 or TRBV12-4, the J gene TRBJ1-2; a weak D match, TRBD1 (5 bases). Specimen: naive CD8+ T cells from blood, with Jurkat cell RNA spiked in. Subset meaning: FACS-sorted CD8+CD4-CCR7+CD45RA+ naive T cells. The receptor's source is a human donor in good health. Some libraries in this study had Jurkat cell RNA spiked in. CDR3 coding DNA: TGTGCCAGCAGTTCCCAGGGTACGGGGGGCTACACCTTC. This gives the protein CASSSQGTGGYTF.